The sequence of this TCR beta chain was determined in a study of blood T cell repertoires in COVID-19. Study at large: T cells, B-cell-depleted T cells, or PBMCs supplied cDNA or gDNA.

Germline V lookup: CDR1 SGHTA, CDR2 FQGTGA. The CDR3 extends over 15 amino acids. Trimming at V came to 3 bases and at J to 6 bases, leaving 5 bases not matched to a gene. Using immunoSEQ multiplex PCR, the repertoire was profiled, and TCRdb retains in-frame clones only, with some absent. The sample lists a few hundred thousand clones, around 87% occurring once. This TCR was sampled from a woman aged 45 to 65 who had recovered from COVID-19. The specimen was PBMCs or T cells enriched from blood (not recorded which). This chain joins TRBV7-3 and TRBJ2-1, with 10 bases lining up with TRBD2. CDR3 nucleotides: TGTGCCAGCAGCTTCCCAGCGGGAGGGGTCAATGAGCAGTTCTTC. Its translation is CASSFPAGGVNEQFF.